This is a list of T cell receptor beta chains from one sample in a study of blood T cell repertoires in COVID-19. Clones were sequenced by immunoSEQ multiplex PCR, and TCRdb holds only the in-frame ones, with some missing. The sample lists 400,000 to 450,000 clones, roughly 90% occurring once. The sample was peripheral blood. The receptors stem from a man younger than 30 with COVID-19, enrolled during active disease. Each CDR3 is given with its conserved first and last residue. The D gene is left open where the match is weak. Size is omitted from some rows. Given values are once, few, many or a class for expanded clones.

J: TRBJ1-6
V: TRBV5-1
D: TRBD1
size: -
CDR3: CASSSGTGSSPLHF
DNA: TGCGCCAGCAGCTCCGGGACAGGATCTTCACCCCTCCACTTT

J: TRBJ1-2
V: TRBV29-1
D: -
size: -
CDR3: CSVRRGNYGYTF
DNA: TGCAGCGTTAGGAGAGGGAACTATGGCTACACCTTC

J: TRBJ2-1
V: TRBV20-1
D: TRBD1
size: -
CDR3: CSASPGTASSEQFF
DNA: TGCAGTGCTAGTCCCGGGACAGCCAGTTCCGAGCAGTTCTTC

J: TRBJ2-5
V: TRBV24-1
D: TRBD2
size: -
CDR3: CATSDSALAGGKETQYF
DNA: TGTGCCACCAGTGACTCCGCCTTAGCGGGAGGGAAAGAGACCCAGTACTTC

J: TRBJ2-5
V: TRBV19
D: -
size: once
CDR3: CASRAASRETQYF
DNA: TGTGCCAGTAGAGCAGCGTCCCGGGAGACCCAGTACTTC

J: TRBJ2-7
V: TRBV11-2
D: TRBD2
size: many
CDR3: CASSLVAGATYEQYF
DNA: TGTGCCAGCAGCTTAGTAGCGGGGGCCACCTACGAGCAGTACTTC

J: TRBJ2-6
V: TRBV9
D: -
size: -
CDR3: CASSAAGAGANVLTF
DNA: TGTGCCAGCAGCGCTGCCGGGGCTGGGGCCAACGTCCTGACTTTC

J: TRBJ1-4
V: TRBV2
D: TRBD1
size: -
CDR3: CASTRAPSDRDEKLFF
DNA: TGTGCCAGCACCCGGGCCCCGTCGGACAGGGATGAAAAACTGTTTTTT

J: TRBJ2-3
V: TRBV19
D: TRBD2
size: -
CDR3: CATRTSGSTDTQYF
DNA: TGTGCCACGAGGACTAGCGGGAGTACAGATACGCAGTATTTT

J: TRBJ1-4
V: TRBV10-1
D: TRBD1
size: -
CDR3: CASTAGGSEKLFF
DNA: TGCGCCAGCACCGCAGGGGGCTCGGAAAAACTGTTTTTT

J: TRBJ2-7
V: TRBV6-6
D: -
size: -
CDR3: CASSYPGGSTYEQYF
DNA: TGTGCCAGCAGTTACCCCGGAGGGTCGACCTACGAGCAGTACTTC

J: TRBJ2-1
V: TRBV7-3
D: TRBD2
size: -
CDR3: CASSLRGGSGNEQFF
DNA: TGTGCCAGCAGCTTAAGGGGGGGTTCTGGCAATGAGCAGTTCTTC

J: TRBJ2-1
V: TRBV11-3
D: TRBD2
size: -
CDR3: CASSLYGGDEQFF
DNA: TGTGCCAGCAGCTTATACGGGGGGGATGAGCAGTTCTTC

J: TRBJ1-6
V: TRBV2
D: -
size: -
CDR3: CANGGGVNSPLHF
DNA: TGTGCCAACGGGGGGGGTGTTAATTCACCCCTCCACTTT

J: TRBJ2-6
V: TRBV10-2
D: -
size: -
CDR3: CASGQGYSGANVLTF
DNA: TGCGCCAGCGGGCAGGGCTACTCTGGGGCCAACGTCCTGACTTTC